The 10 T cell receptor beta chains below all came from one sample that was sequenced in a study of cytomegalovirus exposure and HLA in healthy donors. Researchers ran the PCR with 60 Vbeta and 13 Jbeta primers. The assay was immunoSEQ multiplex PCR, and TCRdb's table has in-frame clones only and misses some. The sample includes under 150,000 clones, roughly 62% of them seen just once. The material sequenced was PBMCs. The receptors here all came from a man aged 30-40 years in good health and CMV-seropositive.

The chain uses TRBV28 and TRBJ1-2, with 10 bases matching TRBD1. V lost 6 bases, J lost 8 bases, and 9 bases stayed unmatched. The CDR3 loop spans 14 amino acids. CDR1 and CDR2 (germline): MDHEN, SYDVKM. The CDR3 loop is CASSLGGTGEGYTF. Here the CDR3 DNA reads TGTGCCAGCAGCTTAGGGGGGACAGGGGAGGGCTACACCTTC.

This clone has only a few counts. The J gene is TRBJ2-7, the V gene TRBV5-1, with 7 bases matching TRBD1. Germline-derived CDR1 and CDR2 are SGHRS and YFSETQ. CDR3 size: 16 residues. The ends lost 0 bases at V and 2 bases at J; junction bases unmatched: 8. The CDR3: CASSLAPSQGAYEQYF. Here the CDR3 DNA reads TGCGCCAGCAGCTTGGCCCCTTCTCAGGGGGCCTACGAGCAGTACTTC.

The rearrangement links TRBV29-1 to TRBJ2-5; 7 bases line up with TRBD2. The DNA end is more similar to TRBJ2-7, so the J call may be wrong. Germline CDR1 and CDR2: SQVTM and ANQGSEA. The CDR3 spans 14 residues. The CDR3 here is CSVGGLSGYYEQYF. DNA of the CDR3: TGCAGCGTTGGGGGACTAAGCGGGTATTACGAGCAGTACTTC.

In this sample, this clone turned up a few times. J is TRBJ2-1 and V is TRBV6-5; the D is unclear. The CDR3 covers 13 residues. The ends were cut back, 4 bases at V and 8 bases at J, with 12 bases in the middle. The germline gives CDR1 MNHEY, CDR2 SVGAGI. As DNA, the CDR3 is TGTGCCAGCAGTTCTCTAGGTCACCATGAGCAGTTCTTC. It specifies CASSSLGHHEQFF.

This clone was seen only a few times. This chain links TRBV12-5 with TRBJ2-1, with 9 bases lining up with TRBD2. V shed 0 bases and J 8 bases; nucleotides not matched to a gene: 11. Germline CDR1 and CDR2: LGHNT and FRNRAP. The CDR3 is 17 residues long. The CDR3 loop is CASGLVHSGGLGDEQFF. For the CDR3, the DNA is TGTGCTAGTGGTTTGGTACATAGCGGGGGACTTGGCGATGAGCAGTTCTTC.

J is TRBJ2-1 and V is TRBV4-1; perhaps TRBD2 as D (5 bases). The CDR3 spans 16 residues. Trimming took off 3 bases at V and 2 bases at J, with 14 bases between the two ends. Germline V lookup: CDR1 MGHRA, CDR2 YSYEKL. The DNA of the CDR3 is TGCGCCAGCAGCCACGGGGTCGGTTTCCCCTACAATGAGCAGTTCTTC. Its protein is CASSHGVGFPYNEQFF.

V gene TRBV15 combines with J gene TRBJ1-4; D gene ambiguous. The V gene's germline CDR1 is LNHNV and CDR2 YYDKDF (reference sequence). V lost 5 bases to trimming and J lost 4 bases, with 11 bases between them. The CDR3 extends over 14 amino acids. The DNA of the CDR3 is TGTGCCACCAGCTTGAGGACTGTTAATGAAAAACTGTTTTTT. Residues: CATSLRTVNEKLFF.

This clone was found a few times. The chain recombines TRBV4-1 with TRBJ2-7; the D gene is possibly TRBD1 (5 bases). This CDR3 comprises 15 residues. V lost 4 bases to trimming and J lost 2 bases, with 15 bases between them. Looked up from germline, CDR1 is MGHRA and CDR2 is YSYEKL. This CDR3 is CASSPRKDIPYEQYF. The CDR3 bases are TGCGCCAGCAGCCCACGTAAGGACATTCCCTACGAGCAGTACTTC.

The J gene is TRBJ2-5, the V gene TRBV19, with 8 bases identical to TRBD2. In germline, CDR1 is LNHDA, CDR2 SQIVND (reference sequence). The ends lost 5 bases at V and 5 bases at J; junction bases unmatched: 7. The CDR3 length is 14 residues. The CDR3 sequence is CASSPAGGGETQYF. The CDR3 DNA follows: TGTGCCAGTAGTCCGGCGGGAGGAGGGGAGACCCAGTACTTC.

The genes are TRBV7-9 and TRBJ1-1; D is uncertain. Germline CDR1 reads SEHNR; CDR2 reads FQNEAQ (reference sequence). V lost 5 bases and J 7 bases, leaving 2 bases between the germline ends. The CDR3 has 9 amino acids. In nucleotides, the CDR3 is TGTGCCAGCAGCCTTGAAGCTTTCTTT. Protein sequence: CASSLEAFF.